Detailed here is one TCR beta chain. The sample comes from a study of T cell responses to AZD1222 COVID-19 vaccine. This CDR3 is built from 14 residues. The V gene lost 1 base and the J gene lost 5 bases, with 12 bases spanning the gap. CDR1 and CDR2 from the germline V gene are SGDLS and YYNGEE. Sequencing was performed with immunoSEQ multiplex PCR; in TCRdb, only in-frame clones are kept and a portion is missing. Here the sample spans about 100,000 clones, around 87% being singletons. The chain is built from TRBV9 and TRBJ2-5, with D uncertain. The sequence came from an adult in good health. Sequencing used peripheral blood, obtained on day 0 of AZD1222 vaccination. This chain's CDR3 is CASSVTPGWETQYF. The CDR3 DNA reads as TGTGCCAGCAGCGTAACCCCAGGATGGGAGACCCAGTACTTC.